Listed below are T cell receptor beta chains from one sample, sequenced in a study of shared T cell receptors in the human thymus. Assay used: immunoSEQ multiplex PCR; TCRdb lists only in-frame clones, some missing. The sample carries fewer than 700,000 clones, 88% recorded once. Another study also made use of these data, one on human thymus T cells.

Sequenced input: thymocytes. These receptors originate from a boy under three years old with a congenital heart defect. CDR3s include the opening cysteine and the closing phenylalanine or tryptophan. The D gene is left open where the match is weak. Size is omitted from some rows. Given values are once, few, many or a class for expanded clones.

d_call | j_call | v_call | clone_size | cdr3_aa
- | TRBJ1-2 | TRBV5-6 | - | CASTSGLRYGYTF
- | - | TRBV2 | - | CAGDDRFSYEQYF
TRBD1 | TRBJ2-7 | TRBV5-6 | few | CASSTGNEQYF
- | TRBJ1-1 | TRBV25-1 | - | CASSGPENTEAFF
TRBD1 | TRBJ2-6 | TRBV25-1 | once | CASSEAGQGAGGANVLTF
- | TRBJ2-2 | TRBV21-1 | - | CASSRLGQKNTGELFF
- | TRBJ2-7 | TRBV20-1 | - | CSAAQGYEQYF
- | TRBJ2-1 | TRBV30 | few | CAWSVNRPTYNEQFF
TRBD1 | TRBJ2-1 | TRBV19 | - | CASSRPDSRGLALEQFF
TRBD1 | TRBJ2-5 | TRBV27 | - | CASSPRNRGSQETQYF
TRBD2 | TRBJ2-5 | TRBV5-3 | - | CARSSGTSGNETQYF
TRBD1 | TRBJ1-2 | TRBV6-6 | once | CASSYSQGANYGYTF
TRBD2 | TRBJ2-7 | TRBV10-1 | - | CASRRIGTSDNRVPPAYEQYF
TRBD1 | TRBJ1-1 | TRBV5-6 | - | CASSLRDRGHDTEAFF
TRBD2 | - | TRBV5-1 | - | CASSPDSTSGRYEQYF
TRBD2 | TRBJ2-7 | TRBV11-2 | - | CASSHPRLAGHKTYEQYF
- | TRBJ1-2 | TRBV28 | - | CASSFTDYYGYTF
- | TRBJ2-2 | TRBV4-3 | once | CASSQDSLPKGELFF
TRBD1 | TRBJ1-2 | TRBV5-6 | - | CASSWGRGSDGYTF
- | TRBJ1-1 | TRBV30 | - | CAWSAPPGADTEAFF
TRBD1 | TRBJ1-2 | TRBV4-3 | - | CASSQDPVGQGAYGYTF
- | TRBJ2-7 | TRBV7-2 | - | CASSGGTEKRGEQYF
TRBD2 | TRBJ2-7 | TRBV7-8 | - | CASSTGTSGPVYEQYF
TRBD2 | TRBJ2-6 | TRBV11-1 | - | CASSPVGLAGSGANVLTF
- | TRBJ2-5 | TRBV11-2 | - | CASSLVSPGREGETQYF
TRBD2 | TRBJ2-1 | TRBV6-5 | - | CASSSPLAGGSYEQFF
- | TRBJ2-7 | TRBV25-1 | - | CASSESGDYEQYF
TRBD2 | TRBJ2-1 | TRBV5-4 | - | CASSLAGHNEQFF
- | TRBJ1-4 | TRBV27 | - | CASRAANEKLFF
- | TRBJ2-3 | TRBV29-1 | - | CSVERRDTDTQYF
TRBD1 | TRBJ2-5 | TRBV19 | - | CASSIRRQGAETQYF
- | TRBJ1-2 | TRBV11-3 | - | CASSLGGRGYTF
TRBD2 | TRBJ2-7 | TRBV7-2 | - | CASSHPTGLGPYEQYF